This TCR beta chain was identified in a study of blood T cells in healthy people across ages. Study-level points and caveats: More naive CD4+ cells and higher diversity marked long-lived donors relative to aged donors.

V shed 3 bases, J shed 2 bases, and the junction held 5 bases outside the gene matches. CDR3 length: 15 residues. Germline V gives CDR1 SEHNR, CDR2 FQNEAQ (reference sequence). Only a few counts were recorded for this clonotype. The antigen is undetermined. The authors ran a second PCR of about 7 to 11 cycles using a sample-barcoded 5' primer and a J-beta primer mix. Each CDR3 protein gets one entry after TCRdb re-called the 5' RACE reads with MiXCR. The data contain roughly 1,800,000 distinct CDR3 sequences, around 48% of them singletons. The chain has TRBV7-9 and TRBJ2-5; 8 bases map to TRBD2. This sequence originates from a woman in her 40s in good health. The specimen was blood. The CDR3 here is CASSFAGGKQETQYF. In DNA form, the CDR3 reads TGTGCCAGCAGCTTTGCGGGGGGTAAACAAGAGACCCAGTACTTC.